A selection of T cell receptor beta chains follows, all from one sample in a study of cytomegalovirus exposure and HLA in healthy donors. Here immunoSEQ multiplex PCR was the method, and the copy in TCRdb shows in-frame clones only, minus some. The repertoire has 90,000 to 130,000 clones, around 79% of them found once; the top ten carry around 1.3%. The sequenced sample consisted of PBMCs. These receptors originate from a woman aged 25 to 39 in good health and CMV-seronegative. Each CDR3 is given with its conserved first and last residue. The D gene is left open where the match is weak. Clone sizes are given selectively: once, few, many, or a class where the clone is expanded.

v_gene: TRBV6-6; d_gene: TRBD1; j_gene: TRBJ1-6; abundance: -; CDR3nt: TGTGCCAGCAGTACAAGGGACAGCTATAATTCACCCCTCCACTTT; CDR3aa: CASSTRDSYNSPLHF
v_gene: TRBV28; d_gene: -; j_gene: TRBJ2-6; abundance: -; CDR3nt: TGTGCCAGCACCCCCCGGGGGGCCGGGGCCAACGTCCTGACTTTC; CDR3aa: CASTPRGAGANVLTF
v_gene: TRBV7-8; d_gene: TRBD1; j_gene: TRBJ2-7; abundance: few; CDR3nt: TGTGCCAGCAGCCCGACAGGGCTGGGCTACGAGCAGTACTTC; CDR3aa: CASSPTGLGYEQYF
v_gene: TRBV6-1; d_gene: -; j_gene: TRBJ2-7; abundance: -; CDR3nt: TGTGCCAGCAGTCTTGGACAGAAATACGAGCAGTACTTC; CDR3aa: CASSLGQKYEQYF
v_gene: TRBV2; d_gene: -; j_gene: TRBJ1-1; abundance: -; CDR3nt: TGTGCCAGCCATAGATTTGTCTTGATTGAGGCTTTCTTT; CDR3aa: CASHRFVLIEAFF
v_gene: TRBV7-8; d_gene: -; j_gene: TRBJ1-3; abundance: few; CDR3nt: TGTGCCAGCAGCCTCCCTAAGTGGGGAAACACCATATATTTT; CDR3aa: CASSLPKWGNTIYF
v_gene: TRBV7-2; d_gene: -; j_gene: TRBJ1-3; abundance: once; CDR3nt: TGTGCCAGCAGCTTAGTTGGGGGCAGCGGAAACACCATATATTTT; CDR3aa: CASSLVGGSGNTIYF
v_gene: TRBV6-6; d_gene: TRBD1; j_gene: TRBJ1-2; abundance: once; CDR3nt: TGTGCCAGCAACCAACCGGACAGGGAGAGCAGCTATGGCTACACCTTC; CDR3aa: CASNQPDRESSYGYTF
v_gene: TRBV6-1; d_gene: -; j_gene: TRBJ2-7; abundance: -; CDR3nt: TGTGCCAGCAGTGAAGCGACTGGGGCAGGATACGAGCAGTACTTC; CDR3aa: CASSEATGAGYEQYF
v_gene: TRBV4-3; d_gene: TRBD2; j_gene: TRBJ2-7; abundance: once; CDR3nt: TGCGCCAGCAGCCAAGAGTCAACTAGCGGGTACGAGCAGTACTTC; CDR3aa: CASSQESTSGYEQYF
v_gene: TRBV5-1; d_gene: -; j_gene: TRBJ1-1; abundance: -; CDR3nt: TGCGCCAGCAGCCGGGACGGAGGGCAGAACACTGAAGCTTTCTTT; CDR3aa: CASSRDGGQNTEAFF
v_gene: TRBV7-9; d_gene: -; j_gene: TRBJ1-1; abundance: -; CDR3nt: TGTGCCAGCAGCTTAATCCAGGGTGAAGCTTTCTTT; CDR3aa: CASSLIQGEAFF
v_gene: TRBV27; d_gene: -; j_gene: TRBJ2-7; abundance: -; CDR3nt: TGTGCCAGCGCGGGGCGGTTCACCTACGAGCAGTACTTC; CDR3aa: CASAGRFTYEQYF
v_gene: TRBV6-5; d_gene: TRBD1; j_gene: TRBJ2-7; abundance: -; CDR3nt: TGTGCCAGCAGTTTACAGGGGGCTTCCCTTCGGGAGCAGTACTTC; CDR3aa: CASSLQGASLREQYF
v_gene: TRBV6-4; d_gene: -; j_gene: TRBJ1-1; abundance: -; CDR3nt: TGTGCCAGCAGTGAGCAACAGAACACTGAAGCTTTCTTT; CDR3aa: CASSEQQNTEAFF
v_gene: TRBV7-2; d_gene: TRBD1; j_gene: TRBJ1-1; abundance: -; CDR3nt: TGTGCCAGCAGCTTAGATCCAGGGGGCACTGAAGCTTTCTTT; CDR3aa: CASSLDPGGTEAFF
v_gene: TRBV28; d_gene: -; j_gene: TRBJ2-2; abundance: -; CDR3nt: TGTGCCAGCAAAGATGAAGAATTTCAGTTCACCGGGGAGCTGTTTTTT; CDR3aa: CASKDEEFQFTGELFF
v_gene: TRBV4-2; d_gene: -; j_gene: TRBJ1-3; abundance: few; CDR3nt: TGTGCCAGCAGCCAAGTTGGTGGCGGACAATTCTCTGGAAACACCATATATTTT; CDR3aa: CASSQVGGGQFSGNTIYF
v_gene: TRBV7-2; d_gene: -; j_gene: TRBJ1-2; abundance: -; CDR3nt: TGTGCCAGCAGCCAAGGAAACGGGGTTTTAGATGGCTACACCTTC; CDR3aa: CASSQGNGVLDGYTF
v_gene: TRBV27; d_gene: -; j_gene: TRBJ1-6; abundance: -; CDR3nt: TGTGCCAGCAGGGCAGGGTGGCATTCACCCCTCCACTTT; CDR3aa: CASRAGWHSPLHF
v_gene: TRBV11-2; d_gene: TRBD2; j_gene: TRBJ2-1; abundance: -; CDR3nt: TGTGCCAGCAGCTCCCTAGCGGGAGGGTTAGGTGAGCAGTTCTTC; CDR3aa: CASSSLAGGLGEQFF
v_gene: TRBV7-2; d_gene: -; j_gene: TRBJ1-4; abundance: -; CDR3nt: TGTGCCAGCAGCTCGGGTCGGGGGGCGGATGAAAAACTGTTTTTT; CDR3aa: CASSSGRGADEKLFF
v_gene: TRBV28; d_gene: TRBD1; j_gene: TRBJ2-5; abundance: -; CDR3nt: TGTGCCAGCAGCCGGGACAGCCAAGAGACCCAGTACTTC; CDR3aa: CASSRDSQETQYF
v_gene: TRBV5-4; d_gene: -; j_gene: TRBJ2-7; abundance: -; CDR3nt: TGTGCCAGCAGCTTTACAGGGAGCTCCTACGAGCAGTACTTC; CDR3aa: CASSFTGSSYEQYF
v_gene: TRBV7-2; d_gene: -; j_gene: TRBJ2-5; abundance: -; CDR3nt: TGTGCCAGCAGCCTACAAGAGACCCAGTACTTC; CDR3aa: CASSLQETQYF
v_gene: TRBV4-2; d_gene: -; j_gene: TRBJ1-5; abundance: once; CDR3nt: TGTGCCAGCAGCCAAGATCCGGACACCAGCAATCAGCCCCAGCATTTT; CDR3aa: CASSQDPDTSNQPQHF
v_gene: TRBV19; d_gene: TRBD2; j_gene: TRBJ2-3; abundance: -; CDR3nt: TGTGCCAGTACCGAGACTAGCCCCAGTGATACGCAGTATTTT; CDR3aa: CASTETSPSDTQYF
v_gene: TRBV30; d_gene: -; j_gene: TRBJ2-7; abundance: once; CDR3nt: TGTGCCTGGATGGGCCAGTTTACCTACGAGCAGTACTTC; CDR3aa: CAWMGQFTYEQYF
v_gene: TRBV4-3; d_gene: -; j_gene: TRBJ2-1; abundance: -; CDR3nt: TGCGCCAGCAGTCCGGACAGAATCCTTAGAGCCTACAATGAGCAGTTCTTC; CDR3aa: CASSPDRILRAYNEQFF
v_gene: TRBV9; d_gene: -; j_gene: TRBJ1-6; abundance: -; CDR3nt: TGTGCCAGCAGCGTAGGAATTGACTATGATTCACCCCTCCACTTT; CDR3aa: CASSVGIDYDSPLHF
v_gene: TRBV7-2; d_gene: -; j_gene: TRBJ2-3; abundance: -; CDR3nt: TGTGCCAGCAGCCCACCACCTAGTCTAGATACGCAGTATTTT; CDR3aa: CASSPPPSLDTQYF
v_gene: TRBV2; d_gene: TRBD1; j_gene: TRBJ1-1; abundance: -; CDR3nt: TGTGCCAGCAGTGAAGCGGGACAGCTGAACACTGAAGCTTTCTTT; CDR3aa: CASSEAGQLNTEAFF
v_gene: TRBV27; d_gene: -; j_gene: TRBJ2-3; abundance: -; CDR3nt: TGTGCCAGCACCGGGACATTGGGAGATACGCAGTATTTT; CDR3aa: CASTGTLGDTQYF
v_gene: TRBV2; d_gene: -; j_gene: TRBJ2-7; abundance: -; CDR3nt: TGTGCCAGCACTGGGACTGACTACGAGCAGTACTTC; CDR3aa: CASTGTDYEQYF
v_gene: TRBV4-1; d_gene: TRBD1; j_gene: TRBJ2-3; abundance: -; CDR3nt: TGCGCCAGCACCTGGGCGGACAGGGATGGGGTAGCAGATACGCAGTATTTT; CDR3aa: CASTWADRDGVADTQYF
v_gene: TRBV5-6; d_gene: -; j_gene: TRBJ2-7; abundance: -; CDR3nt: TGTGCCAGCCATGCTCCGGGCTCCTACGAGCAGTACTTC; CDR3aa: CASHAPGSYEQYF
v_gene: TRBV29-1; d_gene: -; j_gene: TRBJ2-2; abundance: -; CDR3nt: TGCAGCGTTGAATCCCCTATCAACACCGGGGAGCTGTTTTTT; CDR3aa: CSVESPINTGELFF
v_gene: TRBV5-6; d_gene: -; j_gene: TRBJ1-5; abundance: -; CDR3nt: TGTGCCAGCAGCTCCTGGGGTGGCGGGGCGTATCAGCCCCAGCATTTT; CDR3aa: CASSSWGGGAYQPQHF
v_gene: TRBV5-1; d_gene: TRBD1; j_gene: TRBJ2-7; abundance: -; CDR3nt: TGCGCCAGCAGCTTGGATGGGACAGGGGGCACCTACGAGCAGTACTTC; CDR3aa: CASSLDGTGGTYEQYF
v_gene: TRBV30; d_gene: -; j_gene: TRBJ1-2; abundance: -; CDR3nt: TGTGCCTGGAGTGTACAGAGGAGGGCGAGCTACACCTTC; CDR3aa: CAWSVQRRASYTF
v_gene: TRBV5-1; d_gene: TRBD2; j_gene: TRBJ2-1; abundance: -; CDR3nt: TGCGCCAGCAGCTTGTATAGCGGGGAGGGTGAGCAGTTCTTC; CDR3aa: CASSLYSGEGEQFF
v_gene: TRBV28; d_gene: TRBD1; j_gene: TRBJ1-5; abundance: -; CDR3nt: TGTGCCAGCAGTTTATACGGGACAGGGGGTCAGCCCCAGCATTTT; CDR3aa: CASSLYGTGGQPQHF
v_gene: TRBV4-1; d_gene: TRBD2; j_gene: TRBJ2-1; abundance: -; CDR3nt: TGCGCCAGCAGCCAGCGACTAGCGGCCTTCTCCTACAATGAGCAGTTCTTC; CDR3aa: CASSQRLAAFSYNEQFF
v_gene: TRBV4-2; d_gene: TRBD2; j_gene: TRBJ2-7; abundance: -; CDR3nt: TGTGCCAGCAGCCAAGGGTTAGCGGGAGAGGCCTACGAGCAGTACTTC; CDR3aa: CASSQGLAGEAYEQYF
v_gene: TRBV7-9; d_gene: -; j_gene: TRBJ1-1; abundance: -; CDR3nt: TGTGCCAGCAGCTTACGGCAGGGGAACACTGAAGCTTTCTTT; CDR3aa: CASSLRQGNTEAFF
v_gene: TRBV9; d_gene: TRBD1; j_gene: TRBJ1-2; abundance: few; CDR3nt: TGTGCCAGCAGCGTAGCAGGGGGCAACGATGGCTACACCTTC; CDR3aa: CASSVAGGNDGYTF
v_gene: TRBV4-2; d_gene: TRBD1; j_gene: TRBJ2-1; abundance: -; CDR3nt: TGTGCCAGCAGCAAATTTAGTCAGAGCGGGACAGGGGGCAATGAGCAGTTCTTC; CDR3aa: CASSKFSQSGTGGNEQFF
v_gene: TRBV29-1; d_gene: -; j_gene: TRBJ2-3; abundance: few; CDR3nt: TGCAGCGCTGACGGAGAGATGGGCACAGATACGCAGTATTTT; CDR3aa: CSADGEMGTDTQYF
v_gene: TRBV7-2; d_gene: -; j_gene: TRBJ1-5; abundance: -; CDR3nt: TGTGCCAGCAGCTTAGGAGGGATTAGCAATCAGCCCCAGCATTTT; CDR3aa: CASSLGGISNQPQHF
v_gene: TRBV27; d_gene: -; j_gene: TRBJ1-4; abundance: few; CDR3nt: TGTGCCAGCAGTTTATCATCCGGGGTGCTGTTTTTT; CDR3aa: CASSLSSGVLFF
v_gene: TRBV28; d_gene: -; j_gene: TRBJ1-5; abundance: -; CDR3nt: TGTGCCAGCAGTTTATCTGGCGCAGGGTACAATCAGCCCCAGCATTTT; CDR3aa: CASSLSGAGYNQPQHF